This T cell receptor beta chain was observed in a study of cytomegalovirus exposure and HLA in healthy donors. Healthy bone marrow donors made up the donor group. V dropped 0 bases and J dropped 10 bases, with 8 bases sitting between them. The length of the CDR3 is 13 residues. CDR1 and CDR2 (germline): SGHRS, YFSETQ. This clone was seen a few times. Vbeta (60) and Jbeta (13) primers were used in the PCR. Here immunoSEQ multiplex PCR was the method, and the copy in TCRdb shows in-frame clones only, minus some. This table has about 120,000 clones, 15% appearing once. The chain joins TRBV5-1 to TRBJ1-6; no clear D. Sequenced input: PBMCs. The receptor was derived from a woman younger than 35 in good health and CMV-seronegative. The CDR3 bases are TGCGCCAGCAGCTTGGCGGGAGTCTCACCCCTCCACTTT. Its translation: CASSLAGVSPLHF.